This T cell receptor beta chain was retrieved from a study of metastatic and nonmetastatic thyroid tumors. This CDR3 contains 14 residues. Looked up from germline, CDR1 is MNHNY and CDR2 is SVGAGI (reference sequence). Trimming removed 2 bases from V and 3 bases from J, with 8 bases in between. TCRdb reanalyzed the PCR reads with MiXCR. Here the sample spans some 30,000 clones, roughly 10% being singletons. Every patient underwent thyroid surgery untreated. The V call is TRBV6-6, the J call TRBJ1-5; D call uncertain. This sequence originates from a female donor with papillary thyroid cancer or a benign thyroid nodule (not recorded which). Some clones in this sample may be carry-over from other donors' samples. The source material was blood. CDR3 loop: CASSYGEHNQPQHF. The CDR3 region has the DNA TGTGCCAGCAGTTACGGGGAACACAATCAGCCCCAGCATTTT.